What follows describes a single TCR beta chain. No antigen is known for it. The CDR3 runs to 14 residues. The V and J ends lost 6 bases and 3 bases respectively, with 13 bases between them. Germline CDR1 is MNHEY and CDR2 is SVGAGI. The data belong to a study of CD4 T cells in relation to SARS-CoV-2 and coronaviruses. Looking at the study overall: PBMCs were cultured with antigen for nine to eleven days before TCR beta sequencing. No peptide or an HIV-1 Nef peptide pool served as negative control. The HLA restriction of the shared crossreactive spike epitopes was mapped.

Before the COVID-19 pandemic, during about 2011-2019, CD4+ T cells were taken from unexposed donors. Isolation of CD4+ T cells took place after less than twelve days in culture. Cells permitting, SARS-CoV-2 S/N and four cold-coronavirus spikes were tested on unexposed-donor CD4+ T cells. Assay: immunoSEQ multiplex PCR; the TCRdb copy retains only in-frame clones and omits some. Among under 30,000 clones listed, 72% were seen once. This chain links TRBV6-5 with TRBJ2-3; tentative D call: TRBD2 (6 bases). The sequenced sample was CD4+ T cells from PBMCs, cultured in vitro. This TCR was recovered from a human donor in good health. CDR3 residues: CASRPAGKTDTQYF. Here the CDR3 DNA reads TGTGCCAGCAGGCCCGCGGGGAAAACAGATACGCAGTATTTT.